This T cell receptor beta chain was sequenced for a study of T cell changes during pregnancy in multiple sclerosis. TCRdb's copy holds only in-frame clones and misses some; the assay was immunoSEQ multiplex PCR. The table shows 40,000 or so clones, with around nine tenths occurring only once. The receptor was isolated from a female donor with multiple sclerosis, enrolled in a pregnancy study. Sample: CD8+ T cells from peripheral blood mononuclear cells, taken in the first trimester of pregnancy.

CDR3 in amino acids: CASSPVATTNEKLFF. The CDR3 bases are TGTGCCAGTAGTCCCGTGGCCACAACTAATGAAAAACTGTTTTTT. The rearrangement joins TRBV19 to TRBJ1-4; D gene unclear. CDR1 LNHDA and CDR2 SQIVND come from the germline V gene (reference sequence). CDR3 length: 15 amino acids. Trimming removed 5 bases from V and 0 bases from J, with 10 bases in between.